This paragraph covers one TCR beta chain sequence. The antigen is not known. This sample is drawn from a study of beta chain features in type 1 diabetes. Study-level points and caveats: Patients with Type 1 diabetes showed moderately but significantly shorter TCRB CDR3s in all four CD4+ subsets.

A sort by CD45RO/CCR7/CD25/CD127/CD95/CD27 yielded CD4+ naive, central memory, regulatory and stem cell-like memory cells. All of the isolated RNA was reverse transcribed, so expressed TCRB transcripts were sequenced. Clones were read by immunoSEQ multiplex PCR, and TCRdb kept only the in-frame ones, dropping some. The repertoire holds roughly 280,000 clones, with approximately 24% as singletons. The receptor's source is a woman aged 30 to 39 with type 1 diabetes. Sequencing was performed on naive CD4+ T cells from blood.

CDR3 DNA sequence: TGTGCCAGCAGCGCGATCGGGAGACGCCCGGAAAACTATGGCTACACCTTC. Protein: CASSAIGRRPENYGYTF. This sequence joins TRBV7-9 and TRBJ1-2; no reliable D call. The V end lost 5 bases, the J end lost 2 bases, and 21 bases lay between the germline ends. There are 17 residues in the CDR3. Per the germline V gene, CDR1 is SEHNR and CDR2 is FQNEAQ (reference sequence).